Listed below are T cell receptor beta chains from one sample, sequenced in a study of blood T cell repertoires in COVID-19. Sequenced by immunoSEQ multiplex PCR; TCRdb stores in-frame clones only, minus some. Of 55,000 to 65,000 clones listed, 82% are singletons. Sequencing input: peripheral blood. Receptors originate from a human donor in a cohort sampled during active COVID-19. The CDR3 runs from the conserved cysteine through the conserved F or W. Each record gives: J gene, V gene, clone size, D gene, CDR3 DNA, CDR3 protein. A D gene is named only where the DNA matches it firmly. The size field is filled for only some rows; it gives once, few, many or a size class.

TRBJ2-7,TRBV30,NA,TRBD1,TGTGCCTGGAAGAGAGGGGGCTTCCACGAGCAGTACTTC,CAWKRGGFHEQYF
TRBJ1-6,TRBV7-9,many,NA,TGTGCCAGCAGCTATGCGGGGACGGAAAATTCACCCCTCCACTTT,CASSYAGTENSPLHF
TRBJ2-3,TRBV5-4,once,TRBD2,TGTGCCAGCAGCACCCGCGGACTAGCGGGCACAGATACGCAGTATTTT,CASSTRGLAGTDTQYF
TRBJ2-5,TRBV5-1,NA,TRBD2,TGCGCCAGCAGCAACGGGACTAGCGGGGGAAAGACCCAGTACTTC,CASSNGTSGGKTQYF
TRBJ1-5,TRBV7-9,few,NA,TGTGCCAGCAGCTTCTCCGGGATCAGCAATCAGCCCCAGCATTTT,CASSFSGISNQPQHF
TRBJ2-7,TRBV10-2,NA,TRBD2,TGCGCCAGCATTCATAGCGGGGGGTACTACGAGCAGTACTTC,CASIHSGGYYEQYF
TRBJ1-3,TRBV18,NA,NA,TGTGCCAGCTCACCACGAAATCTGGCAGGGTCTGGAAACACCATATATTTT,CASSPRNLAGSGNTIYF
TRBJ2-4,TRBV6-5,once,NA,TGTGCCAGCCAACAGGACCTAGCCAAAAACATTCAGTACTTC,CASQQDLAKNIQYF
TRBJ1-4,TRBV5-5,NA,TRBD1,TGTGCCAGCAGCTTTTTAACAGGGGGCGGTGAAAAACTGTTTTTT,CASSFLTGGGEKLFF
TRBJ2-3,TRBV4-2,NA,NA,TGTGCCAGCAGCCAAGATCGAGGTGGAGGGATGTCGGATACGCAGTATTTT,CASSQDRGGGMSDTQYF
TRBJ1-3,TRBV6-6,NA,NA,TGTGCCAGCAGTTACTATGGGGGGGGAAACACCATATATTTT,CASSYYGGGNTIYF
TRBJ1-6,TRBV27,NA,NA,TGTGCCAGCAGTTTCTACCTCAGTCAGGGTAATTCACCCCTCCACTTT,CASSFYLSQGNSPLHF
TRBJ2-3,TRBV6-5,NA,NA,TGTGCCAGCAGTTACGAAGGGGTCACAGATACGCAGTATTTT,CASSYEGVTDTQYF
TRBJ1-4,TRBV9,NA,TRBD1,TGTGCCAGCAGCCCGAGTGGGACAGCAAATGAAAAACTGTTTTTT,CASSPSGTANEKLFF
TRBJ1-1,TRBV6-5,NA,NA,TGTGCCAGCACCGGGACAAGTGGCGGGGCTTTCTTT,CASTGTSGGAFF
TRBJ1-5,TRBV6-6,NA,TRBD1,TGTGCCAGCAGTTCCAGACAGGGTAATAGCAATCAGCCCCAGCATTTT,CASSSRQGNSNQPQHF
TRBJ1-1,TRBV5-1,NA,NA,TGCGCCAGCAGCTTGGGTGTTCGGGGCCCGGGAGGCACTGAAGCTTTCTTT,CASSLGVRGPGGTEAFF
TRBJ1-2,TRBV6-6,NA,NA,TGTGCCAGCAGTTACGACAGAAATTACTATGGCTACACCTTC,CASSYDRNYYGYTF
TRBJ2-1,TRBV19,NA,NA,TGTGCCAGTAACAAAGGGCAGGGCCTCAATGAGCAGTTCTTC,CASNKGQGLNEQFF
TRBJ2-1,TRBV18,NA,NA,TGTGCCAGCTCCTCGGCGGCATACAATGAGCAGTTCTTC,CASSSAAYNEQFF
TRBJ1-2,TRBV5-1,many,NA,TGCGCCAGCAGCTTGGTGGGGACCGACTTCCAGGGGGGCTACACCTTC,CASSLVGTDFQGGYTF
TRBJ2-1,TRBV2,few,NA,TGTGCCAGCCGGTGGAGCTCCTACAATGAGCAGTTCTTC,CASRWSSYNEQFF
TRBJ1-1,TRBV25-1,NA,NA,TGTGCCAGCAGTGCCAGGGGTGAGAGGACTGAAGCTTTCTTT,CASSARGERTEAFF
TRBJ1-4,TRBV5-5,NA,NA,TGTGCCAGCAGCTGGTCTTTGACAACAACTAATGAAAAACTGTTTTTT,CASSWSLTTTNEKLFF
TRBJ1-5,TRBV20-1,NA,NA,TGCAGTGCTAGTCGGCAGGGTGGTCAGCCCCAGCATTTT,CSASRQGGQPQHF
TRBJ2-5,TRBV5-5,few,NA,TGTGCCAGCAGCTTTCCCAGGGCTGGAGAGACCCAGTACTTC,CASSFPRAGETQYF
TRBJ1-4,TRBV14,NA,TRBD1,TGTGCCAGCAGCCAACGTACAGGGGGCCTCGAAAAACTGTTTTTT,CASSQRTGGLEKLFF
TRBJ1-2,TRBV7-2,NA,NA,TGTGCCAGCAGCCCGTTTGGGGGGTCTGAGGGCTACACCTTC,CASSPFGGSEGYTF
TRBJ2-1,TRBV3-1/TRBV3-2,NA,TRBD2,TGTGCCAGCAGCCGCTCATCGGCTAGCGGGGAATTCTACAATGAGCAGTTCTTC,CASSRSSASGEFYNEQFF
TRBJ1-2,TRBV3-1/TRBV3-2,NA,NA,TGTGCCAGCAGCCAAGGATTTTCTGGGAAAAAGGAGGGCGGCTACACCTTC,CASSQGFSGKKEGGYTF
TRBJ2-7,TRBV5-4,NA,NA,TGTGCCAGCAGCTTACCGGGCAGGGCGATCTACGAGCAGTACTTC,CASSLPGRAIYEQYF
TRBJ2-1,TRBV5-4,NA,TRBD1,TGTGCCAGCAGCTTTGGGACAGCCTACAATGAGCAGTTCTTC,CASSFGTAYNEQFF
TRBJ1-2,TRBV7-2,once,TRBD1,TGTGCCAGCGCAAGTGGGCAGGGGGCTAACTATGGCTACACCTTC,CASASGQGANYGYTF
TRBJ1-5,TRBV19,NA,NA,TGTGCCAGTAGTTTCAGGGGTAGGCAGCCCCAGCATTTT,CASSFRGRQPQHF
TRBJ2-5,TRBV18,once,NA,TGTGCCAGCTCATCAGTAGTGACTACAAGTCCCGGAGAGACCCAGTACTTC,CASSSVVTTSPGETQYF
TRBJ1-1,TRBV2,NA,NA,TGTGCCAGCACCCGGGTTAACACTGAAGCTTTCTTT,CASTRVNTEAFF
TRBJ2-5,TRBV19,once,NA,TGTGCCAGTAGTATAGCCTGGGGACAAGTGAGAGAGACCCAGTACTTC,CASSIAWGQVRETQYF
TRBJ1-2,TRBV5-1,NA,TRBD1,TGCGCCAGCAGCTTGGGGACAGGGAATGAGCGGGGCTACACCTTC,CASSLGTGNERGYTF
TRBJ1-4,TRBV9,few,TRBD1,TGTGCCAGCAGCGCCGGGACAGGCTATGAAAAACTGTTTTTT,CASSAGTGYEKLFF
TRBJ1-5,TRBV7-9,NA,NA,TGTGCCAGCAGCTTAGGCCCTCAGGGGTCGAGCAATCAGCCCCAGCATTTT,CASSLGPQGSSNQPQHF
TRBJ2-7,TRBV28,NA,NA,TGTGCCAGCAGCCCTCCGGGAGTGAGCTCCTACGAGCAGTACTTC,CASSPPGVSSYEQYF
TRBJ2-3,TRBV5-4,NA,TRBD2,TGTGCCAGCAGCACGGCACCTAGCGGAGTTACAGATACGCAGTATTTT,CASSTAPSGVTDTQYF